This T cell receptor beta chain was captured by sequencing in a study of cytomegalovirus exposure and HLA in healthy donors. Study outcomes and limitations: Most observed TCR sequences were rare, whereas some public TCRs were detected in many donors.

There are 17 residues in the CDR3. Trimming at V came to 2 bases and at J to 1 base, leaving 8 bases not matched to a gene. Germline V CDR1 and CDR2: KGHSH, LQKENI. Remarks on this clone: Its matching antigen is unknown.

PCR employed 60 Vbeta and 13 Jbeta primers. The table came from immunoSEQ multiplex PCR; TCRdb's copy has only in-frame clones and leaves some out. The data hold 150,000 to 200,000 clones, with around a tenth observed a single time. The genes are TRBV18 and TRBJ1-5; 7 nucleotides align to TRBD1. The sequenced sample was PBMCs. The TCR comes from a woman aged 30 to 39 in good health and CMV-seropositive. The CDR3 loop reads CASSPYSGGGSNQPQHF. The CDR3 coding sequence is TGTGCCAGCTCACCATATTCAGGGGGAGGAAGCAATCAGCCCCAGCATTTT.